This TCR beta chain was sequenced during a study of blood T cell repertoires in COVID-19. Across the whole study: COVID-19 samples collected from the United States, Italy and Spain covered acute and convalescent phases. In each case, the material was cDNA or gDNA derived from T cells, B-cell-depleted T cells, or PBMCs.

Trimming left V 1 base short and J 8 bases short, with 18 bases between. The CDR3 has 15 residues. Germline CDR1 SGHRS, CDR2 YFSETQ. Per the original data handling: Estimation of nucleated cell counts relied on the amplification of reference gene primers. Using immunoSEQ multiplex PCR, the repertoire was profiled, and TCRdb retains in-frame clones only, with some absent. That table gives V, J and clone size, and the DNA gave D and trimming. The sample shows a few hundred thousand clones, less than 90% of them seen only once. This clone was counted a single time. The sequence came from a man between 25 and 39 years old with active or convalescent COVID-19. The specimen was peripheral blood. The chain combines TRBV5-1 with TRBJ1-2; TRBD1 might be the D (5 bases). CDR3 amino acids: CASSLSVGQVEGYTF. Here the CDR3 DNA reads TGCGCCAGCAGCTTGTCCGTGGGGCAGGTCGAGGGCTACACCTTC.